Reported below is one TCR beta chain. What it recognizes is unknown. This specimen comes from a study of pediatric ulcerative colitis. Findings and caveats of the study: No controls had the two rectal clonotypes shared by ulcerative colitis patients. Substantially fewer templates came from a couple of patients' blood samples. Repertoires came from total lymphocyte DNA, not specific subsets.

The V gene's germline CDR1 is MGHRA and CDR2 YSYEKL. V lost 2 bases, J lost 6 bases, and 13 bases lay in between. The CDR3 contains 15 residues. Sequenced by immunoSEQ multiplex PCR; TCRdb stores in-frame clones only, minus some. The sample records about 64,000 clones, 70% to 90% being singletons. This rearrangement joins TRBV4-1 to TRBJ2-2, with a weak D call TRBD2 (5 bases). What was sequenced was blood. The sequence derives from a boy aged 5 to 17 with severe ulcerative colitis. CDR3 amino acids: CASSQLYGESGELFF. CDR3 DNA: TGCGCCAGCAGCCAATTATACGGGGAATCCGGGGAGCTGTTTTTT.